This T cell receptor beta chain is from a study of T cells in lung cancer brain metastases. Study as a whole: Median interval between primary and brain metastasis specimen acquisition was 348 days. Study-wide findings and caveats: Paired primaries held more unique productive clones than brain metastases (median 4551 versus 1540).

To note about this clone: The antigen remains undetermined.

Each sample used 2.24–4.92 ug genomic DNA, matched between paired samples. Clones were read by immunoSEQ multiplex PCR, and TCRdb kept only the in-frame ones, dropping some. The sample yields some 3,000 clones, roughly 90% seen once. Trimming left V 8 bases short and J 0 bases short, with 14 bases between. This CDR3 contains 14 residues. The TCR sequence derives from a woman aged 45-60 years with non-small cell lung cancer. The chain employs TRBV5-3 and TRBJ1-1, with unresolved D. TRBV5-3 is assigned to the ORF class and has an uncertain function. The sample consisted of tumor tissue from the primary lung tumor. The chain's CDR3 is CASSLQRMNTEAFF. CDR3 bases: TGTGCCAGCAGCCTACAGAGAATGAACACTGAAGCTTTCTTT.